The clone carrying this TCR beta chain was counted between two and nine times. The CDR3 extends over 14 amino acids. Germline trimming cut 4 bases from V and 8 bases from J; bases unmatched to any gene: 7. Germline values: CDR1 LNHDA, CDR2 SQIVND (reference sequence). TCR beta VDJ and CDR3 were profiled, and genomic DNA was the template. Each CDR3 protein is one row after TCRdb ran MiXCR on the reads. The repertoire holds some 150,000 distinct CDR3 sequences, with roughly 43% as singletons. Those patients picked for sequencing had displayed CD8+CD57+ cell expansion on flow cytometry. Each patient carried a diagnosis of severe acquired aplastic anemia. Therapy had not been given to patients before blood sampling. These data come from a study of CD8+CD57+ T cells in acquired aplastic anemia.

The specimen sequenced was sorted CD4+, CD8+, or CD8+CD57+ T cells (not recorded which) from PBMCs. This clonotype originated in a human donor with aplastic anemia. V usage is TRBV19 and J usage is TRBJ1-4; 7 bases map to TRBD1. The CDR3 DNA is TGTGCCAGTAGTAAGGGCAGGGGGTTCGAAAAACTGTTTTTT. Translating it yields CASSKGRGFEKLFF.